This T cell receptor beta chain appears in the sequencing data of a study of cytomegalovirus exposure and HLA in healthy donors. Study-wide findings and caveats: Per a later analysis, HLA-associated TCR beta chains showed more clonal expansion than other, equally common TCR beta chains.

The CDR3 length is 15 residues. The germline CDR1 and CDR2 sequences are MNHEY and SMNVEV (reference sequence). The V segment lost 5 bases and the J segment 2 bases; nucleotides outside the gene matches: 7. PCR employed 60 Vbeta and 13 Jbeta primers. The data were produced by immunoSEQ multiplex PCR, yet TCRdb's version contains in-frame clones alone and is incomplete. The sample shows about 120,000 clones, more than 75% of them seen only once. To note about this clone: Its matching antigen is unknown.

The V gene is TRBV27, the J gene TRBJ2-7; 9 nucleotides agree with TRBD1. This receptor was obtained from a young man in good health and CMV-seropositive. The sequencing input was PBMCs. CDR3 DNA sequence: TGTGCCAGCAGTCCCCTCTGGGACAGGGCCTACGAGCAGTACTTC. Amino acid sequence: CASSPLWDRAYEQYF.